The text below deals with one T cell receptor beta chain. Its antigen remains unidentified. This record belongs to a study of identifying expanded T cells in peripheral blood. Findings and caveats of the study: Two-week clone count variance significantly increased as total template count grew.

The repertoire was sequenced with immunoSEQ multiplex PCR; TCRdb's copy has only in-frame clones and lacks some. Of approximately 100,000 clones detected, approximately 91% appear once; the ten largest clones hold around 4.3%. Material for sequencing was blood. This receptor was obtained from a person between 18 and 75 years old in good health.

The CDR3 sequence: CASSERAGGQETQYF. CDR3 coding DNA: TGTGCCAGCAGTGAGAGGGCGGGGGGGCAAGAGACCCAGTACTTC. The V gene is TRBV6-4, the J gene TRBJ2-5; 9 bases line up with TRBD2. V shed 3 bases, J shed 2 bases, and the junction held 4 bases outside the gene matches. Looked up from germline, CDR1 is MRHNA and CDR2 is SNTAGT. The CDR3 consists of 15 residues.